The T cell receptor (beta chain) described here comes from a study of blood T cell repertoires in COVID-19. Background on the study: Whether acute or convalescent, the COVID-19 samples came from the United States, Italy and Spain.

Germline CDR1 and CDR2: WNHNN and SYGVQD (reference sequence). This CDR3 has 14 amino acids. V lost 8 bases, J lost 6 bases, and 9 bases stayed unmatched. Profiled with immunoSEQ multiplex PCR; TCRdb holds only in-frame clones, not every one. The sample lists around 200,000 clones, approximately 85% occurring once. This clone was recorded only once. Sequencing input: peripheral blood. The chain recombines TRBV10-1 with TRBJ2-3; 9 bases are shared with TRBD1. The TCR sequence derives from a human donor with active or convalescent COVID-19. The donor label of this sample is uncertain. CDR3 nucleotide sequence: TGCGCCAGCGCAAAGGGACAGGGAACTGATACGCAGTATTTT. Translated, it gives CASAKGQGTDTQYF.